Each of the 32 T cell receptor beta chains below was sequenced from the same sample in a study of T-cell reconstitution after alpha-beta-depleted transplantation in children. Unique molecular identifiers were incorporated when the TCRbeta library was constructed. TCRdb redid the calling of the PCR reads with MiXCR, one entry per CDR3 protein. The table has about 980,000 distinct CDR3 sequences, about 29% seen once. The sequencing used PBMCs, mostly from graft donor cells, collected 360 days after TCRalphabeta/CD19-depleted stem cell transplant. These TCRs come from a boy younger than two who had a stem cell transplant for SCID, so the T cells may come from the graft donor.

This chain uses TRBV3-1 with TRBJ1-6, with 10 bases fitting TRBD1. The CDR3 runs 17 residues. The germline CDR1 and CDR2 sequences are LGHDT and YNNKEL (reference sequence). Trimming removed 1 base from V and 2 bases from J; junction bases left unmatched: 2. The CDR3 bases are TGTGCCAGCAGCCAAGGACAGGGGGCGACCTATAATTCACCCCTCCACTTT. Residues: CASSQGQGATYNSPLHF.

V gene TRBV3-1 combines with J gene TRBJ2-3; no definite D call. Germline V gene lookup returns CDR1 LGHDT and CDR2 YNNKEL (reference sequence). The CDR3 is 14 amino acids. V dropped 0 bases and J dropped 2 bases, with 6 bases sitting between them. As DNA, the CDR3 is TGTGCCAGCAGCCAAGAAGACTTCACAGATACGCAGTATTTT. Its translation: CASSQEDFTDTQYF.

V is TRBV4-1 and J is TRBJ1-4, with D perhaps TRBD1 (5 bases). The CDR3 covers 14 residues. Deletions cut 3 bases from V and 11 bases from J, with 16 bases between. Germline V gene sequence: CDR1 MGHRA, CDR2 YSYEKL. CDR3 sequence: CASSQTRGLGKLFF. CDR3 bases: TGCGCCAGCAGCCAGACAAGGGGCCTCGGGAAACTGTTTTTT.

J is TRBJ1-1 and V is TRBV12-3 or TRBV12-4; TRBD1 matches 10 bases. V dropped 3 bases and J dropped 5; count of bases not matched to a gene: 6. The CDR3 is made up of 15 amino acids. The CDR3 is CASSLGQGRWTEAFF. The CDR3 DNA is TGTGCCAGCAGTTTGGGACAGGGGAGGTGGACTGAAGCTTTCTTT.

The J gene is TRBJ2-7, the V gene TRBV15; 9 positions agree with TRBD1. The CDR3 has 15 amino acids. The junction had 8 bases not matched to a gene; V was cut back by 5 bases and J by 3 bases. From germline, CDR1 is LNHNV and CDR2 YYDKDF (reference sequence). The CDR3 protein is CATSGGQGSLYEQYF. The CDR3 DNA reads TGTGCCACCAGCGGAGGACAGGGGTCCCTCTACGAGCAGTACTTC.

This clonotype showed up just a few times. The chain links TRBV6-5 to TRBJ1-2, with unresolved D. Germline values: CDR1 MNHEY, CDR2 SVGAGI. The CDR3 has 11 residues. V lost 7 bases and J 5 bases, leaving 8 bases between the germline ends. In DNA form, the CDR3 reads TGTGCCAGCAAGGATCGGTATGGCTACACCTTC. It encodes CASKDRYGYTF.

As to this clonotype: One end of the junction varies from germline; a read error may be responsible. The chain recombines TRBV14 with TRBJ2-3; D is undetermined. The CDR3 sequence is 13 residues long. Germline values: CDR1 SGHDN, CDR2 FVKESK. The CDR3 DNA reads TGTGCCAGCAGACAAGGTGGTACAGATACGCAGTATTTT. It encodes CASRQGGTDTQYF.

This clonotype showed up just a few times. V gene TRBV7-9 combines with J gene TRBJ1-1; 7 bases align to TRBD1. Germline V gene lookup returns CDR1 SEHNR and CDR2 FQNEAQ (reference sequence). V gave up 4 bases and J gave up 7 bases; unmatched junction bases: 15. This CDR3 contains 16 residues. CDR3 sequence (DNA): TGTGCCAGCAGCTCGCTAGGGCTGGACAGGCAAAGTGAAGCTTTCTTT. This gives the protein CASSSLGLDRQSEAFF.

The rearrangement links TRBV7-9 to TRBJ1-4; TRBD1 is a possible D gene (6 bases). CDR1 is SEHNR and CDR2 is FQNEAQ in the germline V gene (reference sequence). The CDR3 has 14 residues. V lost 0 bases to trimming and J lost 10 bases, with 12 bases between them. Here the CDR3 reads CASSLAGAVGKLFF. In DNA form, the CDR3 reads TGTGCCAGCAGCTTAGCGGGGGCAGTTGGAAAACTGTTTTTT.

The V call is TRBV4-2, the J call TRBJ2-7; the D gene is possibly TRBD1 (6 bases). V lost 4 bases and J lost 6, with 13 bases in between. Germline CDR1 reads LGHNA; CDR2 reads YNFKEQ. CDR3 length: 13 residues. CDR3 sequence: CASSPDTGSEQYF. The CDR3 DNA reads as TGTGCCAGCAGCCCAGATACAGGGAGCGAGCAGTACTTC.

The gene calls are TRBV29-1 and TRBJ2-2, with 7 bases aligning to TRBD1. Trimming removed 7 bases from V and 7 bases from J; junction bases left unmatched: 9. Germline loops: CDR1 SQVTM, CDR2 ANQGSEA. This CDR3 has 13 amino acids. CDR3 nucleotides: TGCAGCGCCAGAGACAGGGTGAACGGGGAGCTGTTTTTT. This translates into CSARDRVNGELFF.

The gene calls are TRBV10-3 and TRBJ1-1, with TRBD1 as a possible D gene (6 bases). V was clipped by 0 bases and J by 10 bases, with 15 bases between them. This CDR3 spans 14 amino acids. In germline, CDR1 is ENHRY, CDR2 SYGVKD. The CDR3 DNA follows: TGTGCCATCAGTGAGTCCGCAGGGGCCCGTTCAGCTTTCTTT. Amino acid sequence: CAISESAGARSAFF.

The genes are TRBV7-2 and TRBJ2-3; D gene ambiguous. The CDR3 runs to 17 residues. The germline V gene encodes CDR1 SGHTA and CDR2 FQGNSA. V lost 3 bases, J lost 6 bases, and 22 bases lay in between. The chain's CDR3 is CASSFPRVALSADTQYF. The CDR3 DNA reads TGTGCCAGCAGCTTCCCTCGGGTAGCCTTGAGCGCGGATACGCAGTATTTT.

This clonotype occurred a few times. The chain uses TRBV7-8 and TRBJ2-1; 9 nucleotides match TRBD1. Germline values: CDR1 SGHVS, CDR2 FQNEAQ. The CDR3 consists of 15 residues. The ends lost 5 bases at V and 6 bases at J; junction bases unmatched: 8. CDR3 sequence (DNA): TGTGCCAGCAGCCTTGGGACAGGGAAACGCAATGAGCAGTTCTTC. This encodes CASSLGTGKRNEQFF.

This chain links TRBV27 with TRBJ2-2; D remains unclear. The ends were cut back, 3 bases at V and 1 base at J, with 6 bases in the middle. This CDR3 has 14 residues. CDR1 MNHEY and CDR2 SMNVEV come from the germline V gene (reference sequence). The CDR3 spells CASSFWGNTGELFF. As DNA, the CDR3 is TGTGCCAGCAGTTTTTGGGGGAACACCGGGGAGCTGTTTTTT.

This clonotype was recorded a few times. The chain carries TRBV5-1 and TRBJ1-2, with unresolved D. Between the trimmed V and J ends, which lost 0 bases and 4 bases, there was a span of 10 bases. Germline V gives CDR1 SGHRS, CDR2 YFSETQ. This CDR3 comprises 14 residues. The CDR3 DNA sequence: TGCGCCAGCAGCTTGGCGGACGGAGGCTATGGCTACACCTTC. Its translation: CASSLADGGYGYTF.

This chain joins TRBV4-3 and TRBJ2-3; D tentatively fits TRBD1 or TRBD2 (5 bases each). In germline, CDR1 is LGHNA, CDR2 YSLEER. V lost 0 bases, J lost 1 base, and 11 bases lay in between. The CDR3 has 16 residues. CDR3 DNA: TGCGCCAGCAGCCAAGAAGGGGCGCGGGGCACAGATACGCAGTATTTT. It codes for CASSQEGARGTDTQYF.

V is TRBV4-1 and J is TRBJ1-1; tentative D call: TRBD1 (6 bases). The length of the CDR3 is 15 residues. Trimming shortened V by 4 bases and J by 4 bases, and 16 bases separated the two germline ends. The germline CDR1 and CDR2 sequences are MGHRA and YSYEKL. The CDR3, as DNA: TGCGCCAGCAGCCGTCTCCAGGGGATGGGCACTGAAGCTTTCTTT. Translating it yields CASSRLQGMGTEAFF.

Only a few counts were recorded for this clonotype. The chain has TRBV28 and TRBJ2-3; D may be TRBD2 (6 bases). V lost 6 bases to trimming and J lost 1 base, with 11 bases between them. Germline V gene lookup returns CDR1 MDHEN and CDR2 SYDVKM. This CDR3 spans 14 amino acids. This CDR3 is CASSTGLGTDTQYF. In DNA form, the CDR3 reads TGTGCCAGCAGCACGGGACTGGGCACAGATACGCAGTATTTT.

The CDR3 protein is CSVSLGRIGEKLFF. The CDR3 DNA is TGCAGCGTCTCATTGGGGAGGATCGGTGAAAAACTGTTTTTT. V and J are TRBV29-1 and TRBJ1-4; D remains ambiguous. The ends were cut back, 6 bases at V and 7 bases at J, with 18 bases in the middle. The CDR3 is 14 residues long. CDR1 is SQVTM and CDR2 is ANQGSEA in the germline V gene.

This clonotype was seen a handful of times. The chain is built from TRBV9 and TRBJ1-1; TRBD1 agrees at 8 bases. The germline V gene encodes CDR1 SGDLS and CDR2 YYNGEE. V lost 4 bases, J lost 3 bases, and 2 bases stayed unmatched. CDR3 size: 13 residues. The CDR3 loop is CASSTGGYTEAFF. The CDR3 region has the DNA TGTGCCAGCAGCACAGGGGGTTACACTGAAGCTTTCTTT. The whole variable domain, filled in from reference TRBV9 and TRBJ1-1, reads DSGVTQTPKHLITATGQRVTLRCSPRSGDLSVYWYQQSLDQGLQFLIQYYNGEERAKGNILERFSAQQFPDLHSELNLSSLELGDSALYFCASSTGGYTEAFFGQGTRLTVV.

This chain's CDR3 is CASSLLGPMNNEQFF. In DNA, the CDR3 is TGTGCCAGCAGTTTACTGGGCCCTATGAACAATGAGCAGTTCTTC. This chain uses TRBV12-3 or TRBV12-4 with TRBJ2-1; D unclear. This CDR3 is built from 15 residues. V lost 2 bases to trimming and J lost 5 bases, with 13 bases between them.

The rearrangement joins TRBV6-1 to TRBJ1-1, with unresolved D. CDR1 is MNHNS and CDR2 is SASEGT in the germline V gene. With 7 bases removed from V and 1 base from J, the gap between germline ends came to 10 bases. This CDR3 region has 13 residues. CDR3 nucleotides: TGTGCCAGCACCGCGGGGTCGAACACTGAAGCTTTCTTT. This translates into CASTAGSNTEAFF.

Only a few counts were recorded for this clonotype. The DNA for the CDR3 is TGCGCCAGCAGCCAGGGCACAGGGTTTTGGTCCTATAATTCACCCCTCCACTTT. It yields the protein CASSQGTGFWSYNSPLHF. The chain links TRBV4-1 to TRBJ1-6; maybe TRBD1 (6 bases). The CDR3 totals 18 residues. CDR1 and CDR2 from the germline V gene are MGHRA and YSYEKL. V gave up 3 bases and J gave up 1 base, with 16 bases separating them.

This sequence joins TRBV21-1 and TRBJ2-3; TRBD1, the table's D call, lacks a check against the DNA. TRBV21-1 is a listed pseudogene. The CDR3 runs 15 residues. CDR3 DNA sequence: TGTGCCAGCAGCAAAGGCACAGGGTATTCAGATACGCAGTATTTT. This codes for CASSKGTGYSDTQYF.

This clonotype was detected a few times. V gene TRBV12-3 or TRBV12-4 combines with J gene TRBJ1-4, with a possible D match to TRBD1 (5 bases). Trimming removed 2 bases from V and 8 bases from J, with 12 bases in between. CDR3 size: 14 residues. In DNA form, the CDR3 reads TGTGCCAGCAGTTTACTGGTCCGGGACGAAAAACTGTTTTTT. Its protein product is CASSLLVRDEKLFF.

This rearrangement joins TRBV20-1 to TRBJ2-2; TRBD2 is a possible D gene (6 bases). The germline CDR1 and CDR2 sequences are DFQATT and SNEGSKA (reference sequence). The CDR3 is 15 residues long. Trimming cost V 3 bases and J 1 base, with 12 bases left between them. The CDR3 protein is CSARAGSGNTGELFF. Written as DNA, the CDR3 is TGCAGTGCTAGGGCGGGAAGCGGGAACACCGGGGAGCTGTTTTTT.

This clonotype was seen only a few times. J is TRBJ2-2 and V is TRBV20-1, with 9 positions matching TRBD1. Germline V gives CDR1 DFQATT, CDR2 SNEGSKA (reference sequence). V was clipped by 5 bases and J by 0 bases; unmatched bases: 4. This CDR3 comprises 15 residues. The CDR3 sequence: CSAGWTGANTGELFF. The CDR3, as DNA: TGCAGTGCTGGATGGACAGGGGCGAACACCGGGGAGCTGTTTTTT.

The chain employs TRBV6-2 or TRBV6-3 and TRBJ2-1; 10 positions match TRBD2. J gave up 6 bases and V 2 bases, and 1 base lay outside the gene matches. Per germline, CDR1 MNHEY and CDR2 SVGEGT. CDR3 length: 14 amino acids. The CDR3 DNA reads TGTGCCAGCAGTTACAGCGGGGGGGTCAATGAGCAGTTCTTC. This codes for CASSYSGGVNEQFF.

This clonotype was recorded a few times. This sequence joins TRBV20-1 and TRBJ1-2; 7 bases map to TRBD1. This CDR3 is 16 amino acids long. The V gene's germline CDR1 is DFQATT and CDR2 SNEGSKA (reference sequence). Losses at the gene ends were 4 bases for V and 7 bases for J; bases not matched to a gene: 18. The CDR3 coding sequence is TGCAGTGCTAATAGCGCGCGACAGGGATCTTTCTCTGGCTACACCTTC. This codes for CSANSARQGSFSGYTF.

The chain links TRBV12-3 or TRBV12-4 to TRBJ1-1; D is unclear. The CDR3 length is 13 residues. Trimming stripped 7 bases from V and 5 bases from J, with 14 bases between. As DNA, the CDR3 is TGTGCCAGCAACCTCCAGAGGGTGACTGAAGCTTTCTTT. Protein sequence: CASNLQRVTEAFF.

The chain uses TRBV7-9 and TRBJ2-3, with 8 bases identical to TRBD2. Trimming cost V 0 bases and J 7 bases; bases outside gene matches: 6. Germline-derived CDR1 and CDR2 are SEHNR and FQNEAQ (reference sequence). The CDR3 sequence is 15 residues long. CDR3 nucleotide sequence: TGTGCCAGCAGCTTAGCGGATAGCGGGGCCTATACGCAGTATTTT. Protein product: CASSLADSGAYTQYF. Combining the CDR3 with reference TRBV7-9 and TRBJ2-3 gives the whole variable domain DTGVSQNPRHKITKRGQNVTFRCDPISEHNRLYWYRQTLGQGPEFLTYFQNEAQLEKSRLLSDRFSAERPKGSFSTLEIQRTEQGDSAMYLCASSLADSGAYTQYFGPGTRLTVL.